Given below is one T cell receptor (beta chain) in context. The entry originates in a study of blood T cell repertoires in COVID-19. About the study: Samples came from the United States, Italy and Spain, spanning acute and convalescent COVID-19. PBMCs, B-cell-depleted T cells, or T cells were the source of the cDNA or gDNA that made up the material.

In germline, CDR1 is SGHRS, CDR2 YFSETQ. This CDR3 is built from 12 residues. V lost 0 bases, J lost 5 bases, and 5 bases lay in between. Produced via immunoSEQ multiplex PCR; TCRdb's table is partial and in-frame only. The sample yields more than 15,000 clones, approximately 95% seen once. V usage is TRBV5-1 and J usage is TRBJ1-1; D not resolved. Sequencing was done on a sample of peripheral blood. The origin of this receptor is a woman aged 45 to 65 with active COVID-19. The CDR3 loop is CASSLGQTEAFF. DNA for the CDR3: TGCGCCAGCAGCTTGGGGCAGACTGAAGCTTTCTTT.